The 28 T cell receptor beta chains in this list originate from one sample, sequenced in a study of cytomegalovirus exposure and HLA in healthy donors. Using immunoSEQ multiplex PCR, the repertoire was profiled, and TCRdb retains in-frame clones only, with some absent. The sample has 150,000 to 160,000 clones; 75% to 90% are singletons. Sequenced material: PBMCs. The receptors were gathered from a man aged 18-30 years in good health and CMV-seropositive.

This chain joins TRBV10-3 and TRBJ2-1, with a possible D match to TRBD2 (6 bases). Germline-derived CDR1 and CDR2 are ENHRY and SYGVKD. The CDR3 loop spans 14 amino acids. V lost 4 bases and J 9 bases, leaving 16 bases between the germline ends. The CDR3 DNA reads TGTGCCATCAGTGCCCAGGCGGCCGGGGGTGAGCAGTTCTTC. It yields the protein CAISAQAAGGEQFF.

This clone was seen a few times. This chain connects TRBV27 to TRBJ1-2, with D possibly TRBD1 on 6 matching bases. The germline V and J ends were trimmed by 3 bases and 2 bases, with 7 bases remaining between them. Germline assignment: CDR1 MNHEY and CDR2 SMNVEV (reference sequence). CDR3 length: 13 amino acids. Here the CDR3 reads CASSFGQNYGYTF. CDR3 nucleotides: TGTGCCAGCAGTTTCGGACAGAACTATGGCTACACCTTC.

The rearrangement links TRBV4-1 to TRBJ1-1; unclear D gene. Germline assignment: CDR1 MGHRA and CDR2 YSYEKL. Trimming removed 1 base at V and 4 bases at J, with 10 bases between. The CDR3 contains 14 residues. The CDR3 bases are TGCGCCAGCAGCCAAGCGAGGGCCCTCACTGAAGCTTTCTTT. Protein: CASSQARALTEAFF.

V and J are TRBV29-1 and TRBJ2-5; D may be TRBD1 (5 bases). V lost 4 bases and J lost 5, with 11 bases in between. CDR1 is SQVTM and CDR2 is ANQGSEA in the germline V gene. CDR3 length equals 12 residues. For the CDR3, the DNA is TGCAGCGTTGGGGGCCTGGGTGAGACCCAGTACTTC. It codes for CSVGGLGETQYF.

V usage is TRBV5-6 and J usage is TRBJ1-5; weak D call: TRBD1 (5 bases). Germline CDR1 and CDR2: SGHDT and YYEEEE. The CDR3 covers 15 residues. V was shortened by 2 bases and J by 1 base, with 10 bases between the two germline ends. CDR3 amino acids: CASSFQGESNQPQHF. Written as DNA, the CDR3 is TGTGCCAGCAGCTTTCAGGGTGAGAGCAATCAGCCCCAGCATTTT.

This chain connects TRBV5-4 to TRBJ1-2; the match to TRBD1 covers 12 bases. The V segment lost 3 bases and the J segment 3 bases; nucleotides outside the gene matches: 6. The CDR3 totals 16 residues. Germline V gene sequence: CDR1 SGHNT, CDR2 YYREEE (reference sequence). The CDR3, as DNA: TGTGCCAGCAGCTGGGGACAGGGGGCGATCTACTATGGCTACACCTTC. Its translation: CASSWGQGAIYYGYTF.

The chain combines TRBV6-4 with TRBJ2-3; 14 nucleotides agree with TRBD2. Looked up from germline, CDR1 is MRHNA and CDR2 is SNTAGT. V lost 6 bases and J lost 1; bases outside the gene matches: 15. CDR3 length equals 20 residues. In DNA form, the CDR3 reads TGTGCCAGCAGGGACGGGACTAGCGGGAGCCGAAAAAGGTGCACAGATACGCAGTATTTT. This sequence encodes CASRDGTSGSRKRCTDTQYF.

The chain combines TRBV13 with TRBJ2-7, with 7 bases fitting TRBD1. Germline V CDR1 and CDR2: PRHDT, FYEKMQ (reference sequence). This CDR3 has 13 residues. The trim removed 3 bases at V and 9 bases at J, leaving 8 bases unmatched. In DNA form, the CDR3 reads TGTGCCAGCAGCTTCGGCCGACAGGGTGGGCAGTACTTC. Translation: CASSFGRQGGQYF.

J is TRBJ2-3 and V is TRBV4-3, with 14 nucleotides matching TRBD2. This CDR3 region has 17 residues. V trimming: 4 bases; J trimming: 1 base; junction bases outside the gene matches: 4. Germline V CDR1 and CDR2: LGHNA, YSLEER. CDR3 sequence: CASSPGLAGVGTDTQYF. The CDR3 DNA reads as TGCGCCAGCAGCCCGGGACTAGCGGGAGTGGGCACAGATACGCAGTATTTT.

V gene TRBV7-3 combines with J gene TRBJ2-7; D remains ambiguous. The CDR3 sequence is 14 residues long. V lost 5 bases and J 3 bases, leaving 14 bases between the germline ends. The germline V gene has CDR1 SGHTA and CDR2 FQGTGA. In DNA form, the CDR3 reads TGTGCCAGCAGCCCCGAGTCCGGGTTCTACGAGCAGTACTTC. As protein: CASSPESGFYEQYF.

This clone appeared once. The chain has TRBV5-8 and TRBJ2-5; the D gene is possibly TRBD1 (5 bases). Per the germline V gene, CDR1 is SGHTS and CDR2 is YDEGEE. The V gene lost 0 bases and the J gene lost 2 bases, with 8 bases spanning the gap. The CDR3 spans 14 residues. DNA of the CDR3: TGTGCCAGCAGCTTGGGGGCAGGGCAAGAGACCCAGTACTTC. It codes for CASSLGAGQETQYF.

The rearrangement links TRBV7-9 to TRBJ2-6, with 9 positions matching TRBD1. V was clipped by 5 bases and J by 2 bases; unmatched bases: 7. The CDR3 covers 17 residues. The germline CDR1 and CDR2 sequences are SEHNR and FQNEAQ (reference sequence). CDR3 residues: CASSGSRDRAGANVLTF. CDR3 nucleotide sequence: TGTGCCAGCAGCGGGTCCCGGGACAGGGCTGGGGCCAACGTCCTGACTTTC.

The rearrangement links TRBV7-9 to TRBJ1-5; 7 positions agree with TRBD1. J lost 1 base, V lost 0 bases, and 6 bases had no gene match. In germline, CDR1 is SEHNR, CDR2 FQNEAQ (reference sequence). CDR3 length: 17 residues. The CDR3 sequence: CASSLAAGGLSNQPQHF. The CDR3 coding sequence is TGTGCCAGCAGCTTAGCGGCAGGGGGATTAAGCAATCAGCCCCAGCATTTT.

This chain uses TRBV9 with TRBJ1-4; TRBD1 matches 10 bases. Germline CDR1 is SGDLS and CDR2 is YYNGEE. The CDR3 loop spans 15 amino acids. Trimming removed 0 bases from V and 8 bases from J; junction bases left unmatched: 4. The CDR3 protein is CASSVGGQGLEKLFF. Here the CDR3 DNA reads TGTGCCAGCAGCGTAGGGGGACAGGGGCTAGAAAAACTGTTTTTT.

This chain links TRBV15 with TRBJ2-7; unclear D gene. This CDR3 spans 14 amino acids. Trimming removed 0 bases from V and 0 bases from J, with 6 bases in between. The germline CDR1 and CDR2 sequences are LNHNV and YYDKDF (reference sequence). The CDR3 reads CATSREANSYEQYF. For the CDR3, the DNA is TGTGCCACCAGCAGAGAGGCCAACTCCTACGAGCAGTACTTC.

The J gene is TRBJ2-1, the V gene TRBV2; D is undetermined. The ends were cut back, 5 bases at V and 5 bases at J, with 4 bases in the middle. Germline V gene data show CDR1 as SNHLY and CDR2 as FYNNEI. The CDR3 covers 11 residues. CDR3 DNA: TGTGCCAGCAGTTTCGACAATGAGCAGTTCTTC. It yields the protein CASSFDNEQFF.

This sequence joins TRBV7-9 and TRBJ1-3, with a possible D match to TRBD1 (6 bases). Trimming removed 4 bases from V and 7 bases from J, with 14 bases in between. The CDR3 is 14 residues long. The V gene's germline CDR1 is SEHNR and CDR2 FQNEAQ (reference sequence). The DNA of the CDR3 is TGTGCCAGCAGCTCAAACGGGGGGCCGAACACCATATATTTT. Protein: CASSSNGGPNTIYF.

As DNA, the CDR3 is TGCAGCGTTGAAGGGGGACAGGCGTCGAACACTGAAGCTTTCTTT. Its translation: CSVEGGQASNTEAFF. V is TRBV29-1 and J is TRBJ1-1; TRBD1 matches 8 bases. V dropped 1 base and J dropped 1; count of bases not matched to a gene: 5. Per germline, CDR1 SQVTM and CDR2 ANQGSEA. The length of the CDR3 is 15 residues.

In DNA form, the CDR3 reads TGCGCCAGCAGCCCCCAAGGGGCAGGCTACACCTTC. This codes for CASSPQGAGYTF. V and J are TRBV5-1 and TRBJ1-2, with D possibly TRBD1 on 5 matching bases. V lost 4 bases and J lost 8, with 12 bases in between. The CDR3 length is 12 residues. Germline loops: CDR1 SGHRS, CDR2 YFSETQ.

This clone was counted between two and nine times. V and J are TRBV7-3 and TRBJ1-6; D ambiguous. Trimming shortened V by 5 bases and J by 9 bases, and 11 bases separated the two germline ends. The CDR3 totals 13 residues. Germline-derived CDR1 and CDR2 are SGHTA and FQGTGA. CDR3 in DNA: TGTGCCAGCAGCCTCCGCGAGAGTTCACCCCTCCACTTT. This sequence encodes CASSLRESSPLHF.

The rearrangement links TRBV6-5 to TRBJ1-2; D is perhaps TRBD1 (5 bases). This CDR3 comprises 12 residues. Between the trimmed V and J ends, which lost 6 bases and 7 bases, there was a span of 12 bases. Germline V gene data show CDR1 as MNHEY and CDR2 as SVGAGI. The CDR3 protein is CASRKVGGGYTF. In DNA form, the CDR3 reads TGTGCCAGCAGGAAGGTGGGGGGTGGCTACACCTTC.

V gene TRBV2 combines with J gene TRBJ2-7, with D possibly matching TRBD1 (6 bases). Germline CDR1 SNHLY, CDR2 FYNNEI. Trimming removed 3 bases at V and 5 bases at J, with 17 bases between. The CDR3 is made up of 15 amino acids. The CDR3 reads CASSDSLGGWHEQYF. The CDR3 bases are TGTGCCAGCAGTGATAGTCTAGGGGGATGGCACGAGCAGTACTTC.

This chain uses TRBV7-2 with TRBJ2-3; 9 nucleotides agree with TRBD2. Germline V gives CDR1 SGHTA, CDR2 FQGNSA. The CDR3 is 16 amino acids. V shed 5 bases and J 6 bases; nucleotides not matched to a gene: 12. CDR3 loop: CASSPGDSGRTDTQYF. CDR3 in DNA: TGTGCCAGCAGCCCCGGCGATAGCGGGAGAACTGATACGCAGTATTTT.

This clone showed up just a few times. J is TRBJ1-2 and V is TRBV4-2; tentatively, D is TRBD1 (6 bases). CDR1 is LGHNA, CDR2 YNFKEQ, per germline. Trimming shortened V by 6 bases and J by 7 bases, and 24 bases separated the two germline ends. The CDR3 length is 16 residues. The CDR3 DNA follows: TGTGCCAGCAGTCCAAGCGACCTGGGGCAACAGGGTGGCTACACCTTC. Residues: CASSPSDLGQQGGYTF.

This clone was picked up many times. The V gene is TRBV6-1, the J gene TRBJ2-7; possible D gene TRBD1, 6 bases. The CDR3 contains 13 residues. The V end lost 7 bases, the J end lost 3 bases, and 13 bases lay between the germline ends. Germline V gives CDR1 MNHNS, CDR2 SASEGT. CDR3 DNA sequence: TGTGCCAGCAACCAGGGGCCGATCTACGAGCAGTACTTC. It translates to CASNQGPIYEQYF.

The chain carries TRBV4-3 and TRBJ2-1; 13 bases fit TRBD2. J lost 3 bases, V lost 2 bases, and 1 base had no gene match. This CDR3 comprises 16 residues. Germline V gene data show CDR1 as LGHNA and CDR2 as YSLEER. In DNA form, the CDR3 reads TGCGCCAGCAGCCAAACTAGCGGGGGGGACTACAATGAGCAGTTCTTC. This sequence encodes CASSQTSGGDYNEQFF.

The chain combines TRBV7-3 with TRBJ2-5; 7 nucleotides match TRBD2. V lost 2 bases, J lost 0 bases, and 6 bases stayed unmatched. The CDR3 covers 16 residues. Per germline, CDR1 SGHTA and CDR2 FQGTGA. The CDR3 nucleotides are TGTGCCAGCAGCTTATCTGGGAGGGTCAACCAAGAGACCCAGTACTTC. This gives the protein CASSLSGRVNQETQYF.

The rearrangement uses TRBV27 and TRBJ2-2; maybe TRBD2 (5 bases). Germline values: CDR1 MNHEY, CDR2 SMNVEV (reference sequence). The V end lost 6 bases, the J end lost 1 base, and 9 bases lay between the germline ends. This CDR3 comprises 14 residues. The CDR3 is CASRTRGNTGELFF. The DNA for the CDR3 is TGTGCCAGCAGGACACGGGGGAACACCGGGGAGCTGTTTTTT.